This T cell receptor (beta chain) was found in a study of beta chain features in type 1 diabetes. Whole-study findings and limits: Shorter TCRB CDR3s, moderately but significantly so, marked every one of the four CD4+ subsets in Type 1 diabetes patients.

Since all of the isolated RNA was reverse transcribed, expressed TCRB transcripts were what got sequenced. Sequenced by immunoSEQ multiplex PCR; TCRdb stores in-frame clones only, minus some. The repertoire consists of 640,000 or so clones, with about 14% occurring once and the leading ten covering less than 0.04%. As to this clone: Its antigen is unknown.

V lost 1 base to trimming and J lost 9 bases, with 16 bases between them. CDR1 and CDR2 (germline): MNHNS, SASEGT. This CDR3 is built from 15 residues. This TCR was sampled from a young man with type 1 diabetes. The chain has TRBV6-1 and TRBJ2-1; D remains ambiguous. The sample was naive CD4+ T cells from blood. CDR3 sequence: CASSEVGPPFGEQFF. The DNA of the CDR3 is TGTGCCAGCAGTGAAGTGGGCCCCCCCTTTGGTGAGCAGTTCTTC.